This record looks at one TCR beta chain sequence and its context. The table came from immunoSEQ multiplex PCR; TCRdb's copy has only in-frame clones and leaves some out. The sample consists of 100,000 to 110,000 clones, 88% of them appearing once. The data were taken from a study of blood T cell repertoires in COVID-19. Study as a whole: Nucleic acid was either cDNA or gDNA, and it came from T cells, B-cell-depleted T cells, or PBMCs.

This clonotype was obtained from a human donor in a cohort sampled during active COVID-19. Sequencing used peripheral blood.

The CDR3 sequence is CASSLTGIRVYQETQYF. The CDR3 DNA reads as TGTGCCAGCAGCTTGACAGGGATTAGGGTGTACCAAGAGACCCAGTACTTC. The genes are TRBV7-6 and TRBJ2-5, with 7 bases lining up with TRBD1. V lost 3 bases to trimming and J lost 0 bases; unmatched junction nucleotides: 10. This CDR3 is built from 17 residues. Per the germline V gene, CDR1 is SGHVS and CDR2 is FNYEAQ. The full variable domain, its missing parts supplied by reference TRBV7-6 and TRBJ2-5, is GAGVSQSPRYKVTKRGQDVALRCDPISGHVSLYWYRQALGQGPEFLTYFNYEAQQDKSGLPNDRFSAERPEGSISTLTIQRTEQRDSAMYRCASSLTGIRVYQETQYFGPGTRLLVL.